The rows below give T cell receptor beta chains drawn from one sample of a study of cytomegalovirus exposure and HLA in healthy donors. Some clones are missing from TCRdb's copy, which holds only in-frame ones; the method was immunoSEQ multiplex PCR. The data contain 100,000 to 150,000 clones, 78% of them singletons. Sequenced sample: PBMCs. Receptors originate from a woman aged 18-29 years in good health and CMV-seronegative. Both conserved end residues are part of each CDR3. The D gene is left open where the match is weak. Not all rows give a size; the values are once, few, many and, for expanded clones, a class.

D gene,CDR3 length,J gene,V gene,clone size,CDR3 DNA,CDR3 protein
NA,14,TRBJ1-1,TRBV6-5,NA,TGTGCCAGCATCAACCGGGTACGTGTCACTGAAGCTTTCTTT,CASINRVRVTEAFF
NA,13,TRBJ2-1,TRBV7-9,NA,TGTGCCAGCAGCTTAAGGACAGTAATTGAGCAGTTCTTC,CASSLRTVIEQFF
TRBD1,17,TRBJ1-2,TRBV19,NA,TGTGCCACCTTAATAGAGCCGGGACAGTCAGCTAACTATGGCTACACCTTC,CATLIEPGQSANYGYTF
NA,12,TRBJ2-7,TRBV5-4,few,TGTGCCAGCAGCCGGGACTCATACGAGCAGTACTTC,CASSRDSYEQYF
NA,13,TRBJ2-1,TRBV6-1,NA,TGTGCCAGCAGTGAAATGCAACGGGATGAGCAGTTCTTC,CASSEMQRDEQFF
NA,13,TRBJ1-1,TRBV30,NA,TGTGCCTGGAAACAAGGGACTTGGGAGGAAGCTTTCTTT,CAWKQGTWEEAFF
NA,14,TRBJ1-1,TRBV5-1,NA,TGCGCCAGCAGCGCCTCGGGAGGTAGCACTGAAGCTTTCTTT,CASSASGGSTEAFF
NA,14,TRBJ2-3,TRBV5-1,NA,TGCGCCAGCAGCTTGGCAGTTAAGGGGGATACGCAGTATTTT,CASSLAVKGDTQYF
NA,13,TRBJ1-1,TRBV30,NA,TGTGCCTGGAGTCCCACTAAGGTGACTAAAGCTTTCTTT,CAWSPTKVTKAFF
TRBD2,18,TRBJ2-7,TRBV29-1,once,TGCAGCGTAGCCGGGACAGGGAGGACTAGCGGGAGGTCCTACGAGCAGTACTTC,CSVAGTGRTSGRSYEQYF
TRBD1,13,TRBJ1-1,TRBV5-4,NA,TGTGCCAGCAGCCTGACAGGGTTCACTGAAGCTTTCTTT,CASSLTGFTEAFF
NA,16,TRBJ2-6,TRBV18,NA,TGTGCCAGCTCACCCCCGGGATACTCTGGGGCCAACGTCCTGACTTTC,CASSPPGYSGANVLTF
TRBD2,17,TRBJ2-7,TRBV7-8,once,TGTGCCAGCAGCTTACTCACTCTAGCGGACCGTTTTAGAGAGCAGTACTTC,CASSLLTLADRFREQYF
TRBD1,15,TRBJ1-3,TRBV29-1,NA,TGCAGCGTTGAAGATCAGGGGGACTCTGGAAACACCATATATTTT,CSVEDQGDSGNTIYF
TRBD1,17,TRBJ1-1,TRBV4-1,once,TGCGCCAGCAGCCAAGAACCAGGGGGCTTTATGAACACTGAAGCTTTCTTT,CASSQEPGGFMNTEAFF
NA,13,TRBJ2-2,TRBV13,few,TGTGCCAGCAGCTTACGACAGACCGGGGAGCTGTTTTTT,CASSLRQTGELFF
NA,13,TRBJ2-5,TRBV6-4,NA,TGTGCCAGCGGGGACACACTACAAGAGACCCAGTACTTC,CASGDTLQETQYF
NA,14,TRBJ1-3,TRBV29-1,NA,TGCAGCGTTGAAGGGGGGGACTCTGGAAACACCATATATTTT,CSVEGGDSGNTIYF
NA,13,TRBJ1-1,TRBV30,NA,TGTGCCTGTCGCCGCGGGGGAGGCACTGAAGCTTTCTTT,CACRRGGGTEAFF
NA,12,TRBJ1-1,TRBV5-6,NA,TGTGCCAGCAGCGTCACGGGCACTGAAGCTTTCTTT,CASSVTGTEAFF
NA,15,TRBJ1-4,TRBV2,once,TGTGCCAGCAGTGAAGGGGGGCAGGGCCGAGGAAAACTGTTTTTT,CASSEGGQGRGKLFF
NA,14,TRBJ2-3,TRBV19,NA,TGTGCCAGTAGTATGTTGTCGGGGGCAGATACGCAGTATTTT,CASSMLSGADTQYF